Following are 19 T cell receptor beta chains from one sample sequenced in a study of blood T cell repertoires in COVID-19. Method: immunoSEQ multiplex PCR; TCRdb's copy keeps in-frame clones and lacks some. Among roughly 30,000 clones listed, roughly 65% were seen once. The sample consisted of peripheral blood. Receptors originate from a human donor in a cohort sampled during active COVID-19.

This clone came up a few times. The rearrangement uses TRBV9 and TRBJ2-3; 11 bases map to TRBD2. The CDR3 totals 16 residues. Germline CDR1 reads SGDLS; CDR2 reads YYNGEE. V trimming: 3 bases; J trimming: 2 bases; junction bases outside the gene matches: 5. The CDR3: CASSGRLAGFTDTQYF. For the CDR3, the DNA is TGTGCCAGCAGCGGCCGACTAGCGGGGTTCACAGATACGCAGTATTTT.

This clone was observed a handful of times. The chain uses TRBV5-1 and TRBJ2-7; tentatively, D is TRBD1 (6 bases). Trimming shortened V by 2 bases and J by 5 bases, and 17 bases separated the two germline ends. The CDR3 has 15 amino acids. Germline V lookup: CDR1 SGHRS, CDR2 YFSETQ. This chain's CDR3 is CASSFNRELQNEQYF. Here the CDR3 DNA reads TGCGCCAGCAGCTTTAACAGGGAGCTACAAAACGAGCAGTACTTC.

The chain couples TRBV11-2 to TRBJ1-2; D perhaps matches TRBD1 (5 bases). CDR1 and CDR2 (germline): SGHAT, FQNNGV. The CDR3 spans 13 residues. The V end lost 1 base, the J end lost 2 bases, and 5 bases lay between the germline ends. CDR3: CASSLGQNYGYTF. The CDR3 region has the DNA TGTGCCAGCAGCTTAGGACAGAACTATGGCTACACCTTC.

The CDR3 DNA reads TGTGCCAGTAGTACCGGGATCGAGCAGTACTTC. It codes for CASSTGIEQYF. The chain joins TRBV19 to TRBJ2-7; TRBD2 is a possible D gene (5 bases). Trimming took 4 bases from V and 6 from J, leaving 7 bases between them. There are 11 residues in the CDR3. The germline gives CDR1 LNHDA, CDR2 SQIVND (reference sequence). Supplemented by reference TRBV19 and TRBJ2-7, the full variable domain reads DGGITQSPKYLFRKEGQNVTLSCEQNLNHDAMYWYRQDPGQGLRLIYYSQIVNDFQKGDIAEGYSVSREKKESFPLTVTSAQKNPTAFYLCASSTGIEQYFGPGTRLTVT.

This clone was picked up one time. The chain recombines TRBV5-1 with TRBJ2-7; 8 positions agree with TRBD1. V shed 0 bases and J 5 bases; nucleotides not matched to a gene: 4. The CDR3 is 14 residues long. Germline lookup yields CDR1 SGHRS and CDR2 YFSETQ. The CDR3 bases are TGCGCCAGCAGCTTGGTAGGACAGGGTAACGAGCAGTACTTC. Protein sequence: CASSLVGQGNEQYF.

The chain carries TRBV6-5 and TRBJ2-7, with 9 bases identical to TRBD1. Germline V lookup: CDR1 MNHEY, CDR2 SVGAGI. V shed 7 bases and J 1 base; nucleotides not matched to a gene: 2. The CDR3 extends over 13 amino acids. The DNA of the CDR3 is TGTGCCAGCACAGGGACAGGGTCCTACGAGCAGTACTTC. Translated, it gives CASTGTGSYEQYF.

This clone was counted between two and nine times. The CDR3 sequence is CASSVGGTEETQYF. CDR3 coding DNA: TGTGCCAGCAGCGTAGGTGGGACAGAAGAGACCCAGTACTTC. The V gene is TRBV7-2, the J gene TRBJ2-5; 7 bases agree with TRBD1. Trimming at V came to 5 bases and at J to 3 bases, leaving 6 bases not matched to a gene. Germline CDR1 is SGHTA and CDR2 is FQGNSA. This CDR3 is 14 amino acids long.

This clone has just one count. The chain joins TRBV7-2 to TRBJ1-5; TRBD1 might be the D (5 bases). CDR3 length equals 13 residues. The V end lost 5 bases, the J end lost 5 bases, and 10 bases lay between the germline ends. Germline V gene data show CDR1 as SGHTA and CDR2 as FQGNSA. The CDR3 is CASSDGADQPQHF. The CDR3, as DNA: TGTGCCAGCAGCGATGGGGCAGATCAGCCCCAGCATTTT. Supplemented by reference TRBV7-2 and TRBJ1-5, the full variable domain reads GAGVSQSPSNKVTEKGKDVELRCDPISGHTALYWYRQSLGQGLEFLIYFQGNSAPDKSGLPSDRFSAERTGGSVSTLTIQRTQQEDSAVYLCASSDGADQPQHFGDGTRLSIL.

Details on this clone: The junction differs from germline at one of its ends, possibly a read error. J is TRBJ2-7 and V is TRBV5-1; D possibly corresponds to TRBD2 (5 bases). The germline V gene encodes CDR1 SGHRS and CDR2 YFSETQ. The CDR3 contains 14 residues. CDR3 sequence (DNA): TGCGCCAGCAGTTTGGACTCTTTCTCCTACGAGCAGTACTTC. Translating it yields CASSLDSFSYEQYF.

V is TRBV27 and J is TRBJ2-6; D not resolved. CDR3 length: 18 residues. Trimming took off 6 bases at V and 4 bases at J, with 22 bases between the two ends. CDR1 and CDR2 from the germline V gene are MNHEY and SMNVEV (reference sequence). CDR3 nucleotide sequence: TGTGCCAGCAGATTAAGTCGGTCGGGTTACTCCGGGGCCAACGTCCTGACTTTC. Translation gives CASRLSRSGYSGANVLTF.

The chain uses TRBV30 and TRBJ1-4; 8 bases agree with TRBD1. The CDR3 runs 18 residues. V lost 3 bases and J lost 5; bases outside the gene matches: 17. Germline lookup yields CDR1 GTSNPN and CDR2 SVGIG (reference sequence). CDR3 DNA sequence: TGTGCCTGGAGAACTCCCGGGACAGGCCTTTTTCAGAATGAAAAACTGTTTTTT. Translating it yields CAWRTPGTGLFQNEKLFF.

The chain carries TRBV6-6 and TRBJ2-2; 11 bases are shared with TRBD2. This CDR3 has 16 residues. Germline V gene data show CDR1 as MNHNY and CDR2 as SVGAGI (reference sequence). V was pared by 6 bases and J by 4 bases, with 7 bases of the junction left unmatched. The CDR3 coding sequence is TGTGCCAGCAGGCGACCTAGCGGGGGGTTCACCGGGGAGCTGTTTTTT. Translated: CASRRPSGGFTGELFF.

V is TRBV27 and J is TRBJ1-2; possible D gene TRBD1, 5 bases. The CDR3 contains 16 residues. The V end lost 3 bases, the J end lost 4 bases, and 18 bases lay between the germline ends. The germline V gene has CDR1 MNHEY and CDR2 SMNVEV (reference sequence). CDR3 region: CASSFLVQGVGYGYTF. CDR3 coding DNA: TGTGCCAGCAGTTTTCTCGTCCAGGGTGTAGGCTATGGCTACACCTTC.

This rearrangement joins TRBV9 to TRBJ2-2, with 10 bases matching TRBD2. This CDR3 region has 14 residues. Germline loops: CDR1 SGDLS, CDR2 YYNGEE. With 5 bases clipped from V and 6 bases from J, the junction kept 4 bases outside the gene matches. CDR3 protein: CASRGTSDPGELFF. CDR3 coding DNA: TGTGCCAGCAGGGGGACTAGCGACCCCGGGGAGCTGTTTTTT.

V and J are TRBV7-9 and TRBJ2-3; 12 bases match TRBD2. From germline, CDR1 is SEHNR and CDR2 FQNEAQ (reference sequence). V trimming: 6 bases; J trimming: 6 bases; junction bases outside the gene matches: 4. This CDR3 is built from 14 residues. The CDR3 nucleotides read TGTGCCAGCAGGACTAGCGGGAGATTTGATACGCAGTATTTT. It encodes CASRTSGRFDTQYF.

This clone was detected a few times. The DNA of the CDR3 is TGTGCCAGCACCCTGGGCGGGTCTAGCACAGATACGCAGTATTTT. Protein: CASTLGGSSTDTQYF. This sequence joins TRBV7-2 and TRBJ2-3; D might be TRBD2 (5 bases). Trimming took 7 bases from V and 0 from J, leaving 14 bases between them. In germline, CDR1 is SGHTA, CDR2 FQGNSA. CDR3 length equals 15 residues.

The V call is TRBV7-8, the J call TRBJ2-3; D possibly corresponds to TRBD2 (5 bases). Germline V lookup: CDR1 SGHVS, CDR2 FQNEAQ. CDR3 size: 15 residues. V lost 1 base to trimming and J lost 2 bases, with 10 bases between them. CDR3 in DNA: TGTGCCAGCAGCTTAGGTAGACTAAACACAGATACGCAGTATTTT. It codes for CASSLGRLNTDTQYF.

The chain links TRBV6-1 to TRBJ1-5; D not resolved. There are 17 residues in the CDR3. V was pared by 1 base and J by 0 bases, with 13 bases between. Germline V CDR1 and CDR2: MNHNS, SASEGT. In DNA, the CDR3 is TGTGCCAGCAGTGAAGAAACCACCTACTATAGCAATCAGCCCCAGCATTTT. It specifies CASSEETTYYSNQPQHF.

The chain combines TRBV7-3 with TRBJ2-3, with a possible D match to TRBD2 (6 bases). V lost 4 bases and J 1 base, leaving 12 bases between the germline ends. Germline loops: CDR1 SGHTA, CDR2 FQGTGA. The CDR3 sequence is 15 residues long. The CDR3 DNA follows: TGTGCCAGCAGCTCCATTGGAGGGGGCACAGATACGCAGTATTTT. Translating it yields CASSSIGGGTDTQYF. Full variable domain (remainder filled in from reference TRBV7-3 and TRBJ2-3): GAGVSQTPSNKVTEKGKYVELRCDPISGHTALYWYRQSLGQGPEFLIYFQGTGAADDSGLPNDRFFAVRPEGSVSTLKIQRTERGDSAVYLCASSSIGGGTDTQYFGPGTRLTVL.